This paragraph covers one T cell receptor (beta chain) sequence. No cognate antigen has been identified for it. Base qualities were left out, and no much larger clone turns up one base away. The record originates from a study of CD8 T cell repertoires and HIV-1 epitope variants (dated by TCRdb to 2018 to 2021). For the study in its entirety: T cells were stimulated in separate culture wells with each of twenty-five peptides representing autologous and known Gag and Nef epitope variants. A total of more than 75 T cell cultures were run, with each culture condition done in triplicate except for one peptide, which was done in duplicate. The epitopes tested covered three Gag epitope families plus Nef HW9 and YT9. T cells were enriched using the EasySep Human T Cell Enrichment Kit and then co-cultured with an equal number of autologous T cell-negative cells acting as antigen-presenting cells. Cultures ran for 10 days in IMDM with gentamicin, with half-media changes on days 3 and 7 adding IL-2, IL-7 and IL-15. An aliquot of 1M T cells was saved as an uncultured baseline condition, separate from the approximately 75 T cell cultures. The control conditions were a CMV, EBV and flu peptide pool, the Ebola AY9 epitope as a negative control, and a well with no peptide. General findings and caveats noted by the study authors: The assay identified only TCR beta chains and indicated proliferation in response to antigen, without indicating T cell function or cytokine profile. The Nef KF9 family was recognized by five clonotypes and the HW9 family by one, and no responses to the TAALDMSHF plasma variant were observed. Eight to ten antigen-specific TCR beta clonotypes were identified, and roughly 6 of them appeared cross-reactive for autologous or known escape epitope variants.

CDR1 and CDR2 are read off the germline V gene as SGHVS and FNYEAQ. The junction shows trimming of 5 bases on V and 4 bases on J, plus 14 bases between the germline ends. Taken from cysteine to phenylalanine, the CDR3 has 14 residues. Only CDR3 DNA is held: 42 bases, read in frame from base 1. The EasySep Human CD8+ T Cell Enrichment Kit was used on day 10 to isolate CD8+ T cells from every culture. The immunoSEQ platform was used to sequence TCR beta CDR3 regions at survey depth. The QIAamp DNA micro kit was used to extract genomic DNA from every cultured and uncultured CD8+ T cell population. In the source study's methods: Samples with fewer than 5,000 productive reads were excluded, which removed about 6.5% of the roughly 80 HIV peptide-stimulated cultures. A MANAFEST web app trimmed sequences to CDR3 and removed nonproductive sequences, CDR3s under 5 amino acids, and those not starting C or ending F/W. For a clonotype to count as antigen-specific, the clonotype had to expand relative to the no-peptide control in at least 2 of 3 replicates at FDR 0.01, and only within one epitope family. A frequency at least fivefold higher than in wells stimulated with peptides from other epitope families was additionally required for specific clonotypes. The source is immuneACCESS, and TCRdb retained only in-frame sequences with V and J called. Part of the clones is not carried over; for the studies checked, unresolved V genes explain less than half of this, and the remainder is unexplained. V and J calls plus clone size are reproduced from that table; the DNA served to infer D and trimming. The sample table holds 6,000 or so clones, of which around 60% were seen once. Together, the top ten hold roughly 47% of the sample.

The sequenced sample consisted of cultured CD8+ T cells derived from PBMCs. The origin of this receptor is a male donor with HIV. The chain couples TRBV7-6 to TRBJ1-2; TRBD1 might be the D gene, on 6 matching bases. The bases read TGTGCCAGCAGCCCGACGGGGGCGGGCTATGGCTACACCTTC. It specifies CASSPTGAGYGYTF.